The entry below gives a single T cell receptor beta chain sequence along with its context. Its target is unknown. Trimming left V 1 base short and J 5 bases short, with 9 bases between. CDR3 length: 13 amino acids. CDR1 LNHNV and CDR2 YYDKDF come from the germline V gene (reference sequence). These data are taken from a study of T cell repertoires in cytomegalovirus infection. Each CDR3 protein gets one entry after TCRdb re-called the reads with MiXCR. The sample records roughly 990,000 distinct CDR3 sequences, approximately 32% being singletons. Sequencing was performed on cultured CD8+ T cells from PBMCs, taken from culture after CMV antigen stimulation. The gene calls are TRBV15 and TRBJ2-7; D perhaps matches TRBD1 (6 bases). This sequence originates from a human donor in good health (CMV status not recorded). Some clones in this sample may be carry-over from other donors' samples. CDR3 bases: TGTGCCACCAGCAGAGTCCCAGGGGACGAGCAGTACGTC. Its translation: CATSRVPGDEQYV.